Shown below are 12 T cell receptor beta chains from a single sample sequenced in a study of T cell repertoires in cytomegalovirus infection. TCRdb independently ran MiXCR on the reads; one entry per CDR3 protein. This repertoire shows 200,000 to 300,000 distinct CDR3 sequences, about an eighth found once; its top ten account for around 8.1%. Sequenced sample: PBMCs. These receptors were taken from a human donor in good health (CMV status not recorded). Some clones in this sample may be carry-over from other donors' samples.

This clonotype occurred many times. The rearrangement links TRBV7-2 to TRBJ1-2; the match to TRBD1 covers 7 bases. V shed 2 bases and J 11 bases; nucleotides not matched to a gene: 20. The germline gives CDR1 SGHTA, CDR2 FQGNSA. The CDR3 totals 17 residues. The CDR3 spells CASSLNPRDRPSISYTF. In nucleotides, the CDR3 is TGTGCCAGCAGCTTAAATCCCCGGGACAGACCATCTATTAGTTACACCTTC.

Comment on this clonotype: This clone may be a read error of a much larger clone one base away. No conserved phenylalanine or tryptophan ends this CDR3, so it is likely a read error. The CDR3 loop is CASSSTGKETQYL. Here the CDR3 DNA reads TGTGCCAGCAGCTCTACAGGGAAAGAGACCCAGTACTTG. The rearrangement links TRBV7-9 to TRBJ2-5; a possible D gene is TRBD1 (6 bases). The CDR3 covers 13 residues. Trimming cost V 4 bases and J 3 bases, with 9 bases left between them. Looked up from germline, CDR1 is SEHNR and CDR2 is FQNEAQ (reference sequence).

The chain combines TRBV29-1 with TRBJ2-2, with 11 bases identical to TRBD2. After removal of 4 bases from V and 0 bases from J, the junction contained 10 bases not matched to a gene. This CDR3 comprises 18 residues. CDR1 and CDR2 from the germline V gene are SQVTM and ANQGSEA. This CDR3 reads CSVGWSSGRSANTGELFF. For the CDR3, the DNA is TGCAGCGTTGGCTGGTCTAGCGGGAGGTCCGCGAACACCGGGGAGCTGTTTTTT.

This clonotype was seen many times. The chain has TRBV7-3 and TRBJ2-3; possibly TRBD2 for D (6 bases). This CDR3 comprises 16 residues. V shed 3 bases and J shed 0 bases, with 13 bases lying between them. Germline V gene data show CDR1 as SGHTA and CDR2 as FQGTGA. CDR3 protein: CASSLAGGISTDTQYF. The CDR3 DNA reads TGTGCCAGCAGCTTGGCCGGGGGAATAAGCACAGATACGCAGTATTTT.

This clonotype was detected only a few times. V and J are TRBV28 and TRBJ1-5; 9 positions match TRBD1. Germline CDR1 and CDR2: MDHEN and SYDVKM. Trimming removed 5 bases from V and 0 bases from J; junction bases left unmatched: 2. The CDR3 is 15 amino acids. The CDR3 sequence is CASSPDRGSNQPQHF. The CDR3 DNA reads TGTGCCAGCAGTCCGGACAGGGGTAGCAATCAGCCCCAGCATTTT.

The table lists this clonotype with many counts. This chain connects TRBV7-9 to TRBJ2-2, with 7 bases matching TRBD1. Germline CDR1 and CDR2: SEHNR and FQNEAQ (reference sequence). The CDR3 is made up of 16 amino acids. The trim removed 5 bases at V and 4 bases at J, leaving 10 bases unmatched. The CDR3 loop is CASSVSGTVSTGELFF. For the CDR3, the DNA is TGTGCCAGCAGCGTTTCCGGGACAGTTTCCACCGGGGAGCTGTTTTTT.

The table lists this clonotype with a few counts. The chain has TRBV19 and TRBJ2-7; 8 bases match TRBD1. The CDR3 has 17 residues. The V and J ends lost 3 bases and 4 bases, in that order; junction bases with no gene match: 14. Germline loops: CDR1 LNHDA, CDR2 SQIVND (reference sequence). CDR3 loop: CASSITSRVDRGYEQYF. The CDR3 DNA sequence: TGTGCCAGTAGTATCACATCGCGGGTTGACAGGGGTTACGAGCAGTACTTC. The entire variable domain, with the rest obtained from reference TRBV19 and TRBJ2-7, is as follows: DGGITQSPKYLFRKEGQNVTLSCEQNLNHDAMYWYRQDPGQGLRLIYYSQIVNDFQKGDIAEGYSVSREKKESFPLTVTSAQKNPTAFYLCASSITSRVDRGYEQYFGPGTRLTVT.

CDR3 sequence: CSARDNPEQPQHF. Here the CDR3 DNA reads TGCAGTGCTAGAGATAATCCTGAGCAGCCCCAGCATTTT. The rearrangement links TRBV20-1 to TRBJ1-5; D is unresolved. Between the trimmed V and J ends, which lost 0 bases and 7 bases, there was a span of 10 bases. CDR1 DFQATT and CDR2 SNEGSKA come from the germline V gene (reference sequence). The length of the CDR3 is 13 residues.

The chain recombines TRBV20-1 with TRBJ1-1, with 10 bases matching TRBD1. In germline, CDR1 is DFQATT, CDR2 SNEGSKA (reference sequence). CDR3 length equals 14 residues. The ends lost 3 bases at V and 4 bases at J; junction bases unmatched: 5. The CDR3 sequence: CSASDRGRSTEAFF. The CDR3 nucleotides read TGCAGTGCTAGTGACAGGGGGCGTAGCACTGAAGCTTTCTTT.

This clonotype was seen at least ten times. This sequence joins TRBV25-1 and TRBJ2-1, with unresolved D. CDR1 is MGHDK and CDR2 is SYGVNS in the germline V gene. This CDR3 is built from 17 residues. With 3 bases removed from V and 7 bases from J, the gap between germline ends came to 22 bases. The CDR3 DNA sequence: TGTGCCAGCAGTGACAAAAGTGTATCTTGGTTAGGGAATGAGCAGTTCTTC. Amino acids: CASSDKSVSWLGNEQFF.

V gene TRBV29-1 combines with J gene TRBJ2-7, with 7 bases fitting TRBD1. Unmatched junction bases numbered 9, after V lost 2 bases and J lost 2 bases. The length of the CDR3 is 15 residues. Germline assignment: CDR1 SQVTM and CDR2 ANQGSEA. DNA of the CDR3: TGCAGCGTTGAACTTCCGACAGGGCCCACCTACGAGCAGTACTTC. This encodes CSVELPTGPTYEQYF.

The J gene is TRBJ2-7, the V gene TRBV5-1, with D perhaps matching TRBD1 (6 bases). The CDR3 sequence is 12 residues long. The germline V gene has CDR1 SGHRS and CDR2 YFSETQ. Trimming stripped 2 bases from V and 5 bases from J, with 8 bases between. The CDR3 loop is CASSFRQDEQYF. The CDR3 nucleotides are TGCGCCAGCAGCTTTAGACAGGACGAGCAGTACTTC.